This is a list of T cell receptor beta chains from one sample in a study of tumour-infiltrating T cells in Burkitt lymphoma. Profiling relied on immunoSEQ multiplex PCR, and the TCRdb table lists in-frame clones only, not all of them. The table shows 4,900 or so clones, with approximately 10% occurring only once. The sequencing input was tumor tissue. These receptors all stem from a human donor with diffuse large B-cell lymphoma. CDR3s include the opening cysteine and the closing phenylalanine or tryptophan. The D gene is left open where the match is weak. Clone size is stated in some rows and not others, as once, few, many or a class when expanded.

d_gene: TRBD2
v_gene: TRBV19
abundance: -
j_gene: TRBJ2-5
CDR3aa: CASSSSGAEQETQYF
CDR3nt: TGTGCCAGTAGTAGTAGCGGGGCTGAACAAGAGACCCAGTACTTC

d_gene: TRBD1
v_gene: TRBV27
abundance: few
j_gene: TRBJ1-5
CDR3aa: CASRSGQGQGSNQPQHF
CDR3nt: TGTGCCAGCAGGTCTGGACAAGGACAGGGCAGCAATCAGCCCCAGCATTTT

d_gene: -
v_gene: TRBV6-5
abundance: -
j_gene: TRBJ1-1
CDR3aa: CASSKGPLVNTEAFF
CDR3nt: TGTGCCAGCAGTAAGGGACCTCTGGTGAACACTGAAGCTTTCTTT

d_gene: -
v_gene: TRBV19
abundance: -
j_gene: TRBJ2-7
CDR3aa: CASSMGRSSYEQYF
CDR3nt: TGTGCCAGTAGTATGGGCAGGAGCTCCTACGAGCAGTACTTC

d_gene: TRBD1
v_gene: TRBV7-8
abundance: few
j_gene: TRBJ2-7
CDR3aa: CASSSQGAFSYEQYF
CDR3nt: TGTGCCAGCAGCTCTCAGGGGGCTTTCTCCTACGAGCAGTACTTC

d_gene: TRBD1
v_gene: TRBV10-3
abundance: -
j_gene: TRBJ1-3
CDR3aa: CATSTGTAAGNTIYF
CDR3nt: TGTGCCACCTCCACCGGGACAGCTGCTGGAAACACCATATATTTT

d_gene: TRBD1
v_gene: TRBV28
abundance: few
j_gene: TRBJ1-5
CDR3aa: CASRPGQGVDQPQHF
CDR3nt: TGTGCCAGCAGGCCGGGACAGGGGGTCGATCAGCCCCAGCATTTT

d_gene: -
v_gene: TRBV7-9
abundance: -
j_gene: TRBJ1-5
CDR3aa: CASSSRGEQPQHF
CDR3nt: TGTGCCAGCAGCTCGAGGGGTGAACAGCCCCAGCATTTT

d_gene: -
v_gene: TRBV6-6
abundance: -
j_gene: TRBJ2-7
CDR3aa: CASKWEAYEQYF
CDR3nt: TGTGCCAGCAAGTGGGAGGCTTACGAGCAGTACTTC

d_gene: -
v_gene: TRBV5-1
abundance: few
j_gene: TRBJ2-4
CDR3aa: CASSRDRDIQYF
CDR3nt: TGCGCCAGCAGCCGAGATCGGGACATTCAGTACTTC

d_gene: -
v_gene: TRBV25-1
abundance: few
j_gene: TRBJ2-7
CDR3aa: CAEGGRGGYEQYF
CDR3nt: TGTGCAGAAGGGGGGCGGGGTGGCTACGAGCAGTACTTC

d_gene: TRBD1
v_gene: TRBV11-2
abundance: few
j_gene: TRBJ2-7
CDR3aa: CASSLGTGFYEQYF
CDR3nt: TGTGCCAGCAGCTTAGGGACAGGGTTTTACGAGCAGTACTTC

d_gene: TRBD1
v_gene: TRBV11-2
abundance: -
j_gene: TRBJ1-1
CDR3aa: CASLPPRQGNTEAFF
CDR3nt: TGTGCCAGCCTACCCCCCCGACAGGGCAACACTGAAGCTTTCTTT

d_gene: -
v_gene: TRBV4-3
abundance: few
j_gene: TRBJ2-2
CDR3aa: CASSSTENTGELFF
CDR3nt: TGCGCCAGCAGCAGTACAGAGAACACCGGGGAGCTGTTTTTT

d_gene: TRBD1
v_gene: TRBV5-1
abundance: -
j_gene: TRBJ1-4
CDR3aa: CASSLFSRTGQEKLFF
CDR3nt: TGCGCCAGCAGCTTGTTCAGCCGGACAGGGCAGGAAAAACTGTTTTTT

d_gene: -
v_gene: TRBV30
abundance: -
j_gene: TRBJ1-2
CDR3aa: CAWTTQAGVYGYTF
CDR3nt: TGTGCCTGGACAACACAGGCCGGGGTCTATGGCTACACCTTC

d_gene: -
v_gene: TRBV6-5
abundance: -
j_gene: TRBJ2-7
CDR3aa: CASRKPGAYEQYF
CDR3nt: TGTGCCAGCAGGAAGCCGGGAGCCTACGAGCAGTACTTC

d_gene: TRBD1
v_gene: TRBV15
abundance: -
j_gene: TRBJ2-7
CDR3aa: CATSRGGTGRMEQYF
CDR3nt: TGTGCCACCAGCAGAGGAGGGACAGGGAGAATGGAGCAGTACTTC

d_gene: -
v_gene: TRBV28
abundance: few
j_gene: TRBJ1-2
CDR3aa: CASSISAFYGYTF
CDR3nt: TGTGCCAGCAGTATCTCAGCCTTCTATGGCTACACCTTC

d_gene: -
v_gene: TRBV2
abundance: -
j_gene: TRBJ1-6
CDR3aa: CASRLSDTPNSPLHF
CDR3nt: TGTGCCAGCAGACTCTCGGACACCCCTAATTCACCCCTCCACTTT

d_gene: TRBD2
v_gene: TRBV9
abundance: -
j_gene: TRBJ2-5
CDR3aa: CASSVGSGGAETQYF
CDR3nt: TGTGCCAGCAGCGTAGGGAGCGGGGGGGCGGAGACCCAGTACTTC

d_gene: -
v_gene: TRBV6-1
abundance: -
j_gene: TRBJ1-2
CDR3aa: CASSRGGYTF
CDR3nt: TGTGCCAGCAGTCGGGGAGGCTACACCTTC

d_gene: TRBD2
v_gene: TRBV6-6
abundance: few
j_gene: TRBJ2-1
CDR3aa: CASSGGGTEYNEQFF
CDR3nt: TGTGCCAGCTCGGGAGGGGGGACCGAATACAATGAGCAGTTCTTC

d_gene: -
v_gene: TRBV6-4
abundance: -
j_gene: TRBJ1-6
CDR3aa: CASSDSSQGSSPLHF
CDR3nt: TGTGCCAGCAGTGACTCGAGCCAGGGAAGCTCACCCCTCCACTTT

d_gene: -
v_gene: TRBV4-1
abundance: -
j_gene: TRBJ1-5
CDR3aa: CASSLLERGPQHF
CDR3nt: TGCGCCAGCAGCCTATTAGAACGGGGGCCCCAGCATTTT

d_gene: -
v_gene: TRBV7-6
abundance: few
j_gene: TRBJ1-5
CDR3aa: CASSSSAPGLGSNQPQHF
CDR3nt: TGTGCCAGCAGCTCTTCCGCCCCAGGGTTAGGGAGCAATCAGCCCCAGCATTTT

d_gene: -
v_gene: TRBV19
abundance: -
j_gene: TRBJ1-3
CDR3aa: CASSIEGASGNTIYF
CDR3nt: TGTGCCAGTAGTATAGAAGGAGCATCTGGAAACACCATATATTTT

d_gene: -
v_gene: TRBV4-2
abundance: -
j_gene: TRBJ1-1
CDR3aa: CASSQGPILRNTEAFF
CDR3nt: TGTGCCAGCAGCCAAGGACCGATACTACGGAACACTGAAGCTTTCTTT

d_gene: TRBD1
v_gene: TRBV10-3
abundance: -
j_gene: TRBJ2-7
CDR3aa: CAISESRGSSYEQYF
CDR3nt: TGTGCCATCAGTGAGTCCAGGGGGAGCTCCTACGAGCAGTACTTC

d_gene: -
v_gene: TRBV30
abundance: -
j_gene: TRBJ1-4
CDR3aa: CACPGGVTNEKLFF
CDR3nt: TGTGCCTGCCCGGGCGGGGTAACTAATGAAAAACTGTTTTTT

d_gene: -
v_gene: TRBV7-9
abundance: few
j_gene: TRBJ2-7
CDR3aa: CASSPSGYEQYF
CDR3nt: TGTGCCAGCAGCCCCTCCGGCTACGAGCAGTACTTC

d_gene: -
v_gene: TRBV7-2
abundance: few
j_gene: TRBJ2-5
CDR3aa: CASSYQGKETQYF
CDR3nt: TGTGCCAGCAGCTACCAGGGGAAGGAGACCCAGTACTTC

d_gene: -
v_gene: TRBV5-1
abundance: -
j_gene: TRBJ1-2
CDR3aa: CASSLTGKDGYTF
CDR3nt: TGCGCCAGCAGCTTGACAGGGAAGGATGGCTACACCTTC

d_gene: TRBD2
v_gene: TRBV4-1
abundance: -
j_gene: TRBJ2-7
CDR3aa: CASSQDSGGDYEQYF
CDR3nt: TGCGCCAGCAGCCAGGATAGCGGGGGGGACTACGAGCAGTACTTC

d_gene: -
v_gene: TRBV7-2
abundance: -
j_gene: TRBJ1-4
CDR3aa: CASSFIQGATNEKLFF
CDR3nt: TGTGCCAGCAGCTTCATACAGGGAGCAACTAATGAAAAACTGTTTTTT

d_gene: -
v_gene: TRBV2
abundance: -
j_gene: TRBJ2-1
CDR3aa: CASSEGPAQYNEQFF
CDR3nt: TGTGCCAGCAGTGAGGGCCCGGCACAGTACAATGAGCAGTTCTTC

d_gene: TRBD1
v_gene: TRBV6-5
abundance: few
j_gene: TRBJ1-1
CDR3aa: CASTRTGGTEAFF
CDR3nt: TGTGCCAGCACCAGGACAGGGGGCACTGAAGCTTTCTTT

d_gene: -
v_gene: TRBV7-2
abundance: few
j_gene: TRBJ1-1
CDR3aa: CASSLGSTNTEAFF
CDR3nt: TGTGCCAGCAGCTTGGGCTCTACGAACACTGAAGCTTTCTTT

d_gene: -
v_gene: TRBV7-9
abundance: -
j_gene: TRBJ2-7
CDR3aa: CASSLGGSSTYEQYF
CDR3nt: TGTGCCAGCAGCTTAGGAGGGAGCTCGACCTACGAGCAGTACTTC

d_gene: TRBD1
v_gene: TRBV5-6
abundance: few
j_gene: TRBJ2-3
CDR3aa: CASSSTGGSDTQYF
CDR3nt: TGTGCCAGCAGCTCTACAGGGGGCTCAGATACGCAGTATTTT

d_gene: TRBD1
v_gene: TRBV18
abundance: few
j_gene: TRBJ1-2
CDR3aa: CASSPLSNWFHRGFGGYTF
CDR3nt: TGTGCCAGCTCACCACTAAGCAATTGGTTCCACAGGGGTTTTGGTGGCTACACCTTC

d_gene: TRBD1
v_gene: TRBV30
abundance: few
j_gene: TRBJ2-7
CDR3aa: CAWSRSGGFYEQYF
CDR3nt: TGTGCCTGGAGTAGGTCAGGGGGTTTCTACGAGCAGTACTTC

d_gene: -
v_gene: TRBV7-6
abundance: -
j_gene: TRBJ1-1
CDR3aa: CASSLRWNTEAFF
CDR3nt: TGTGCCAGCAGCCTAAGGTGGAACACTGAAGCTTTCTTT

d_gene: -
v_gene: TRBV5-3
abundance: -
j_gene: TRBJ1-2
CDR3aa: CAVGGYTF
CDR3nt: TGTGCCGTCGGTGGCTACACCTTC

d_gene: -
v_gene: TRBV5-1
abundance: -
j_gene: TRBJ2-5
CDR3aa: CASSHRVGLETQYF
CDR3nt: TGCGCCAGCAGCCACAGGGTTGGGTTGGAGACCCAGTACTTC

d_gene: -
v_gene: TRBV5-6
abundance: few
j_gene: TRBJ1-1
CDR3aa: CASSWGARDTEAFF
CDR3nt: TGTGCCAGCAGCTGGGGCGCAAGGGACACTGAAGCTTTCTTT

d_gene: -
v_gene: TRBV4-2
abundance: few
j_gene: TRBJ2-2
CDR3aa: CASSAGLNTGELFF
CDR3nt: TGTGCCAGCAGCGCCGGACTAAACACCGGGGAGCTGTTTTTT

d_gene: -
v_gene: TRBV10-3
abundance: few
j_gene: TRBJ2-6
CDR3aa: CAISDGGRTGANVLTF
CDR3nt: TGTGCCATCAGTGATGGGGGGCGCACTGGGGCCAACGTCCTGACTTTC

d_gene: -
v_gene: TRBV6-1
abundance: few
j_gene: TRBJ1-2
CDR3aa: CASIPPGASYGYTF
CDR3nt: TGTGCCAGCATACCGCCAGGGGCCAGCTATGGCTACACCTTC

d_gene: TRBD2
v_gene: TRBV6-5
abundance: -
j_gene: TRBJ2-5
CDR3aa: CASTSGAPETQYF
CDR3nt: TGTGCCAGCACCAGCGGGGCTCCGGAGACCCAGTACTTC

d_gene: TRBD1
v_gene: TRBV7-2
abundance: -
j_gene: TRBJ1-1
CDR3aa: CASSYRGLNTEAFF
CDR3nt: TGTGCCAGCAGCTACAGGGGGCTGAACACTGAAGCTTTCTTT

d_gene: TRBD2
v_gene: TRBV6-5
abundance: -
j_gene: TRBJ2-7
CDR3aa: CASRFLAGAPEQYF
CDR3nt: TGTGCCAGCAGGTTTCTAGCGGGGGCCCCCGAGCAGTACTTC

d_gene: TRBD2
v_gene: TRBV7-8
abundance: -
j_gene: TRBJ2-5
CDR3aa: CASSLGLAGGGETQYF
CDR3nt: TGTGCCAGCAGCCTCGGGCTGGCGGGGGGTGGAGAGACCCAGTACTTC

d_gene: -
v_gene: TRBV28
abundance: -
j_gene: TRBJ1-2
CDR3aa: CASSLLSYGYTF
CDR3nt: TGTGCCAGCAGTTTATTGAGCTATGGCTACACCTTC

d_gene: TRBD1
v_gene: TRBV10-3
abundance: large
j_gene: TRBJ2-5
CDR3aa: CAISWTGEETQYF
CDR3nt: TGTGCCATCAGTTGGACAGGGGAAGAGACCCAGTACTTC

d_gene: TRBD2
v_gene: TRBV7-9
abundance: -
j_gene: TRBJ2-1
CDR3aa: CASSPPQGTSSYNEQFF
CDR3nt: TGTGCCAGCAGCCCGCCCCAGGGGACTAGCTCCTACAATGAGCAGTTCTTC

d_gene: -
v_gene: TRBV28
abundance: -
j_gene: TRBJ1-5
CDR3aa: CASSLISSNQPQHF
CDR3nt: TGTGCCAGCAGTTTAATTAGTAGCAATCAGCCCCAGCATTTT

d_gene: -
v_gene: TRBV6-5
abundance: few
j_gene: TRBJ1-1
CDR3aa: CASSYSPGRSSTEAFF
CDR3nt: TGTGCCAGCAGTTACTCACCTGGCAGGTCGAGCACTGAAGCTTTCTTT

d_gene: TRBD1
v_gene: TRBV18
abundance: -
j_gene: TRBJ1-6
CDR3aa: CASSLLQDRDSPLHF
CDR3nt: TGTGCCAGCTCACTACTACAGGACAGGGACTCACCCCTCCACTTT

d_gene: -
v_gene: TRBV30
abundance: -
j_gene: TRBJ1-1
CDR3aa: CAREGALATEAFF
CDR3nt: TGTGCCAGGGAGGGCGCTTTGGCCACTGAAGCTTTCTTT